This is a list of T cell receptor beta chains from one sample in a study of shared clonotypes between healthy human individuals. Libraries were prepared by immunoSEQ multiplex PCR; TCRdb keeps only in-frame clonotypes and omits some of them. There are hundreds of thousands of clones in the sample; around 72% occur only once, and about 1.8% lies in the top ten. Material: memory CD4+ T cells sorted from blood. The receptors were gathered from a woman between 25 and 40 years old in good health. Both conserved end residues are part of each CDR3.

V	J	CDR3
TRBV29-1	TRBJ2-1	CSVEEQQGEQFF
TRBV28	TRBJ2-7	CASSTPRTSGARGEQYF
TRBV5-1	TRBJ2-1	CASSLRDYNEQFF
TRBV5-4	TRBJ2-1	CASSWGGRTVNEQFF
TRBV28	TRBJ2-7	CASSPGLAGTEQYF
TRBV27	TRBJ2-3	CASSRGLDWDTQYF
TRBV19	TRBJ2-6	CASSIVTGSSGANVLTF
TRBV19	TRBJ2-3	CASSQLSGTSGRPARTQYF
TRBV7-8	TRBJ2-7	CASSPQGAGYEQYF
TRBV2	TRBJ2-7	CASSELSGGPYEQYF
TRBV28	TRBJ1-4	CASSLSGPFEKLFF
TRBV25-1	TRBJ2-7	CASSEYPGAHSYEQYF
TRBV28	TRBJ2-5	CASSLPGGPRETQYF
TRBV19	TRBJ1-5	CASTNQGLGQPQHF
TRBV21-1	TRBJ1-5	CASSGDREYNQPQHF
TRBV5-4	TRBJ1-3	CASSLDLSSGNTIYF
TRBV28	TRBJ2-4	CASSLWAGDPRMAKNIQYF
TRBV29-1	TRBJ1-1	CSARTGGGKAFF
TRBV28	TRBJ1-2	CASSPGQGNGYTF
TRBV6-1	TRBJ1-5	CASRDRTLRNQPQHF
TRBV7-2	TRBJ1-6	CASSQTGGVNSLHF
TRBV7-9	TRBJ1-1	CASSPRDSPRAFF
TRBV6-6	TRBJ2-7	CASSPGGSYEQYF
TRBV19	TRBJ1-5	CASSILTNQPQHF
TRBV6-6	TRBJ2-3	CASSYTTDTQYF
TRBV7-9	TRBJ1-1	CASSLYTEAFF
TRBV4-1	TRBJ2-2	CASSQVRGSETGELFF
TRBV9	TRBJ2-5	CASSVVTGGGGGQETQYF
TRBV5-1	TRBJ2-3	CASSSAGRDPDTQYF
TRBV2	TRBJ1-3	CASSGGLSGNTIYF
TRBV25-1	TRBJ1-1	CASGDGQGLGTEAFF
TRBV28	TRBJ2-7	CASSLYRGLYEQYF
TRBV19	TRBJ2-3	CASSIQGVNSADTQYF
TRBV10-1	TRBJ1-5	CASSTGNQPQHF
TRBV7-9	TRBJ1-1	CASSLGDRVGAEAFF
TRBV10-3	TRBJ2-2	CAISERGEGELFF
TRBV2	TRBJ2-6	CASSEGVSGANVLTF
TRBV5-1	TRBJ1-1	CASSFVGQGAGTEAFF
TRBV5-1	TRBJ2-1	CASSLGQSNNEQFF
TRBV19	TRBJ1-5	CASSPLDRGNQPQHF
TRBV9	TRBJ1-5	CASSVASSNQPQHF